The 17 T cell receptor beta chains below all came from one sample that was sequenced in a study of pediatric ulcerative colitis. The protocol was immunoSEQ multiplex PCR, while the TCRdb copy is restricted to in-frame clones and leaves out a portion. The table lists 55,000 to 65,000 clones, around 80% of them singletons. The sequenced sample was blood. Receptor source: a boy aged 10-17 years with moderate ulcerative colitis.

The rearrangement joins TRBV18 to TRBJ2-4; D is possibly TRBD1 (5 bases). Trimming left V 2 bases short and J 0 bases short, with 11 bases between. Germline CDR1 KGHSH, CDR2 LQKENI. The CDR3 is made up of 16 amino acids. This CDR3 is CASSPWLREAKNIQYF. The DNA of the CDR3 is TGTGCCAGCTCACCATGGCTCAGGGAAGCCAAAAACATTCAGTACTTC.

The chain is built from TRBV5-1 and TRBJ2-7; TRBD2 might be the D (5 bases). Germline loops: CDR1 SGHRS, CDR2 YFSETQ. V was pared by 1 base and J by 2 bases, with 7 bases between. The CDR3 is 13 residues long. Written as DNA, the CDR3 is TGCGCCAGCAGCTTGACGGGGACCTACGAGCAGTACTTC. Amino acids: CASSLTGTYEQYF.

This chain joins TRBV29-1 and TRBJ1-2, with a weak D call TRBD1 (5 bases). This CDR3 has 12 residues. In germline, CDR1 is SQVTM, CDR2 ANQGSEA. V was cut by 3 bases and J by 8 bases, with 13 bases left in between. The CDR3 DNA is TGCAGCGTTGATGGGGACTGGGGGGGCTACACCTTC. Amino acid sequence: CSVDGDWGGYTF.

This clone was found a few times. The gene calls are TRBV5-1 and TRBJ1-1; 11 bases are a match to TRBD1. The germline V gene has CDR1 SGHRS and CDR2 YFSETQ. The CDR3 runs 16 residues. V trimming: 5 bases; J trimming: 0 bases; junction bases outside the gene matches: 6. This CDR3 reads CASSTGTGGMNTEAFF. The CDR3 bases are TGCGCCAGCAGTACCGGGACAGGGGGTATGAACACTGAAGCTTTCTTT.

This chain uses TRBV19 with TRBJ1-1, with 7 positions matching TRBD1. Per germline, CDR1 LNHDA and CDR2 SQIVND (reference sequence). The CDR3 sequence is 14 residues long. Trimming cost V 4 bases and J 0 bases; bases outside gene matches: 2. CDR3 loop: CASSRGQLNTEAFF. The CDR3, as DNA: TGTGCCAGTAGTAGGGGACAGCTGAACACTGAAGCTTTCTTT.

This chain connects TRBV5-1 to TRBJ2-5; 9 bases are a match to TRBD2. Germline values: CDR1 SGHRS, CDR2 YFSETQ. V shed 4 bases and J 4 bases; nucleotides not matched to a gene: 8. CDR3 length: 15 amino acids. The CDR3 region is CASSPIAGAAETQYF. In DNA form, the CDR3 reads TGCGCCAGCAGCCCGATAGCGGGGGCGGCAGAGACCCAGTACTTC.

The chain uses TRBV12-5 and TRBJ2-7; D is uncertain. Trimming removed 9 bases at V and 1 base at J, with 13 bases between. CDR1 and CDR2 from the germline V gene are LGHNT and FRNRAP. CDR3 length: 13 amino acids. This CDR3 reads CASRFVGSYEQYF. The CDR3 DNA sequence: TGTGCTAGCCGCTTTGTGGGTTCCTACGAGCAGTACTTC.

V usage is TRBV30 and J usage is TRBJ2-2; 13 nucleotides line up with TRBD2. The J segment lost 4 bases and the V segment lost 7 bases, leaving 6 bases of the junction unmatched. Germline CDR1 and CDR2: GTSNPN and SVGIG (reference sequence). CDR3 length: 15 amino acids. CDR3 in DNA: TGTGCCTCCACTAGCGGGGGGGATCTCACCGGGGAGCTGTTTTTT. This translates into CASTSGGDLTGELFF.

The rearrangement joins TRBV9 to TRBJ2-5; TRBD1 matches at 10 bases. The ends lost 2 bases at V and 4 bases at J; junction bases unmatched: 11. Germline V gene sequence: CDR1 SGDLS, CDR2 YYNGEE. CDR3 length: 17 residues. This CDR3 is CASSVARTGGVGETQYF. The CDR3 DNA reads as TGTGCCAGCAGCGTGGCGCGGACAGGGGGAGTAGGAGAGACCCAGTACTTC.

This clone was seen only once. The chain joins TRBV23-1 to TRBJ1-1; TRBD1 matches at 8 bases. TRBV23-1 is an ORF; its function is uncertain. V gave up 6 bases and J gave up 4 bases; unmatched junction bases: 10. This CDR3 has 15 residues. The CDR3 is CASSPAGGALTEAFF. The DNA for the CDR3 is TGCGCCAGCAGCCCCGCAGGGGGCGCGCTCACTGAAGCTTTCTTT.

The chain has TRBV6-5 and TRBJ1-2, with 9 positions matching TRBD1. Germline CDR1 is MNHEY and CDR2 is SVGAGI. The V segment lost 2 bases and the J segment 8 bases; nucleotides outside the gene matches: 6. This CDR3 contains 14 residues. For the CDR3, the DNA is TGTGCCAGCAGTTACGAGGGACAGGGTGGCGGCTACACCTTC. This encodes CASSYEGQGGGYTF.

This sequence joins TRBV19 and TRBJ2-7, with a possible D match to TRBD1 (7 bases). CDR3 length: 15 residues. The germline CDR1 and CDR2 sequences are LNHDA and SQIVND (reference sequence). The ends were cut back, 5 bases at V and 2 bases at J, with 16 bases in the middle. CDR3 residues: CASSRGGTATYEQYF. The DNA for the CDR3 is TGTGCCAGTAGTCGGGGCGGGACAGCCACCTACGAGCAGTACTTC.

This clone was seen a handful of times. The V call is TRBV18, the J call TRBJ2-2; D is perhaps TRBD1 (5 bases). The CDR3 covers 17 residues. Germline assignment: CDR1 KGHSH and CDR2 LQKENI. Trimming cost V 1 base and J 0 bases, with 12 bases left between them. The CDR3 DNA is TGTGCCAGCTCACCACTTGTGTCAGGGCCGAACACCGGGGAGCTGTTTTTT. Its translation is CASSPLVSGPNTGELFF.

The chain recombines TRBV27 with TRBJ2-3; 9 positions agree with TRBD2. J was trimmed by 0 bases and V by 7 bases; bases with no gene match: 8. The germline CDR1 and CDR2 sequences are MNHEY and SMNVEV (reference sequence). The CDR3 sequence is 16 residues long. In nucleotides, the CDR3 is TGTGCCAGCACACTCTTAGCGGGGGCTAGCACAGATACGCAGTATTTT. Amino acid sequence: CASTLLAGASTDTQYF.

This chain connects TRBV25-1 to TRBJ1-1; D remains ambiguous. Germline values: CDR1 MGHDK, CDR2 SYGVNS. This CDR3 comprises 14 residues. The ends were cut back, 3 bases at V and 1 base at J, with 9 bases in the middle. As DNA, the CDR3 is TGTGCCAGCAGTGATTCCGGGCCGAACACTGAAGCTTTCTTT. It codes for CASSDSGPNTEAFF.

The chain carries TRBV9 and TRBJ2-7; maybe TRBD2 (5 bases). The CDR3 is 15 residues long. Per the germline V gene, CDR1 is SGDLS and CDR2 is YYNGEE. Trimming stripped 0 bases from V and 1 base from J, with 11 bases between. The CDR3 sequence is CASSVGPEDSYEQYF. The CDR3 DNA sequence: TGTGCCAGCAGCGTAGGGCCGGAGGATTCCTACGAGCAGTACTTC.

The gene calls are TRBV4-3 and TRBJ1-2; no definite D call. Between the trimmed V and J ends, which lost 4 bases and 3 bases, there was a span of 12 bases. Germline V gene lookup returns CDR1 LGHNA and CDR2 YSLEER. CDR3 length: 14 residues. The CDR3 bases are TGCGCCAGCAGCCGCTTGGACGGCGACTATGGCTACACCTTC. Translated, it gives CASSRLDGDYGYTF.